The clone carrying this T cell receptor beta chain was found once. The CDR3 spans 14 residues. With 5 bases clipped from V and 0 bases from J, the junction kept 1 base outside the gene matches. Germline V gene data show CDR1 as MDHEN and CDR2 as SYDVKM. This record belongs to a study of cytomegalovirus exposure and HLA in healthy donors. Both 60 Vbeta primers and 13 Jbeta primers went into the PCR. The repertoire was sequenced with immunoSEQ multiplex PCR; TCRdb's copy has only in-frame clones and lacks some. The table shows approximately 77,000 clones, with roughly four fifths occurring only once. The J gene is TRBJ1-5, the V gene TRBV28; 7 nucleotides align to TRBD1. This clonotype was sampled from a man aged 40-50 years in good health and CMV-seronegative. Sequenced sample: PBMCs. In DNA, the CDR3 is TGTGCCAGCAGTCGGGACAGTAGCAATCAGCCCCAGCATTTT. Encoded protein: CASSRDSSNQPQHF.